The rows below give T cell receptor beta chains drawn from one sample of a study of cytomegalovirus exposure and HLA in healthy donors. Profiled with immunoSEQ multiplex PCR; TCRdb holds only in-frame clones, not every one. The sample includes about 190,000 clones, approximately 84% seen only once; the top ten take 3.8%. The sample consisted of PBMCs. Receptors originate from a middle-aged man in good health and CMV-seronegative. Each CDR3 is given with its conserved first and last residue. Fields, in order: V gene, clone size, CDR3 length, D gene, J gene, CDR3 DNA, CDR3 protein. A D gene is named only where the DNA matches it firmly. Clone size appears in some rows only: once, few, many, or a class for an expanded clone.

V gene: TRBV4-3; clone size: NA; CDR3 length: 17; D gene: TRBD1; J gene: TRBJ1-5; CDR3 DNA: TGCGCCAGCAGCCAAGATCGGCAGGGGGGAAGCAATCAGCCCCAGCATTTT; CDR3 protein: CASSQDRQGGSNQPQHF
V gene: TRBV11-2; clone size: NA; CDR3 length: 13; D gene: NA; J gene: TRBJ2-1; CDR3 DNA: TGTGCCAGCACACCGACTTACTACAATGAGCAGTTCTTC; CDR3 protein: CASTPTYYNEQFF
V gene: TRBV11-3; clone size: NA; CDR3 length: 14; D gene: TRBD1; J gene: TRBJ2-7; CDR3 DNA: TGTGCCAGCAGCTCCAGACAGGGGACTGGCGAGCAGTACTTC; CDR3 protein: CASSSRQGTGEQYF
V gene: TRBV10-2; clone size: NA; CDR3 length: 13; D gene: NA; J gene: TRBJ2-7; CDR3 DNA: TGCGCCAGCAGTCCGAACAGGCCCTACGAGCAGTACTTC; CDR3 protein: CASSPNRPYEQYF
V gene: TRBV4-3; clone size: few; CDR3 length: 14; D gene: NA; J gene: TRBJ1-1; CDR3 DNA: TGCGCCAGCAGCCAATCGGGGGAGAGGGCTGAAGCTTTCTTT; CDR3 protein: CASSQSGERAEAFF
V gene: TRBV7-2; clone size: NA; CDR3 length: 13; D gene: NA; J gene: TRBJ1-4; CDR3 DNA: TGTGCCAGCAGCCCCCCCCCGGGAGAAAAACTGTTTTTT; CDR3 protein: CASSPPPGEKLFF
V gene: TRBV7-2; clone size: NA; CDR3 length: 16; D gene: TRBD2; J gene: TRBJ2-1; CDR3 DNA: TGTGCCAGCAGCTCACCTTCTAGCGGTACCTACAATGAGCAGTTCTTC; CDR3 protein: CASSSPSSGTYNEQFF
V gene: TRBV5-5; clone size: NA; CDR3 length: 13; D gene: NA; J gene: TRBJ1-1; CDR3 DNA: TGTGCCAGCAGCTTGACACTGAACACTGAAGCTTTCTTT; CDR3 protein: CASSLTLNTEAFF
V gene: TRBV11-2; clone size: NA; CDR3 length: 15; D gene: NA; J gene: TRBJ2-7; CDR3 DNA: TGTGCCAGCAGCTTTGTCAGGACGGGGGACTACGAGCAGTACTTC; CDR3 protein: CASSFVRTGDYEQYF
V gene: TRBV18; clone size: NA; CDR3 length: 15; D gene: TRBD1; J gene: TRBJ2-1; CDR3 DNA: TGTGCCAGCTCCCTCGGGGACAGGGGAAGGAATGAGCAGTTCTTC; CDR3 protein: CASSLGDRGRNEQFF
V gene: TRBV7-2; clone size: few; CDR3 length: 16; D gene: NA; J gene: TRBJ2-3; CDR3 DNA: TGTGCCAGCAGCTTAGCGGGCAGACCAAGCACAGATACGCAGTATTTT; CDR3 protein: CASSLAGRPSTDTQYF
V gene: TRBV19; clone size: NA; CDR3 length: 16; D gene: TRBD1; J gene: TRBJ1-6; CDR3 DNA: TGTGCCAGTAGTATAGATCCCGGACAGGGCTTAGCACCCCTCCACTTT; CDR3 protein: CASSIDPGQGLAPLHF
V gene: TRBV29-1; clone size: NA; CDR3 length: 12; D gene: NA; J gene: TRBJ2-5; CDR3 DNA: TGCAGCGTAACAGCAGGGGCAGAGACCCAGTACTTC; CDR3 protein: CSVTAGAETQYF
V gene: TRBV15; clone size: NA; CDR3 length: 14; D gene: TRBD2; J gene: TRBJ2-7; CDR3 DNA: TGTGCCACCAGCAGAGGGGCGGGGGCCTACGAGCAGTACTTC; CDR3 protein: CATSRGAGAYEQYF
V gene: TRBV18; clone size: NA; CDR3 length: 15; D gene: NA; J gene: TRBJ2-3; CDR3 DNA: TGTGCCAGCTCACCCGGAGGACTCCACACAGATACGCAGTATTTT; CDR3 protein: CASSPGGLHTDTQYF
V gene: TRBV29-1; clone size: NA; CDR3 length: 15; D gene: TRBD1; J gene: TRBJ2-2; CDR3 DNA: TGCAGCGTTGAGCCTGGGGACAGAAACACCGGGGAGCTGTTTTTT; CDR3 protein: CSVEPGDRNTGELFF
V gene: TRBV6-1; clone size: once; CDR3 length: 13; D gene: NA; J gene: TRBJ1-6; CDR3 DNA: TGTGCCAGCAGTGGACAGTATAATTCACCCCTCCACTTT; CDR3 protein: CASSGQYNSPLHF
V gene: TRBV18; clone size: once; CDR3 length: 13; D gene: NA; J gene: TRBJ1-1; CDR3 DNA: TGTGCCAGCTCACCTCCCGTGGCCCCTGAAGCTTTCTTT; CDR3 protein: CASSPPVAPEAFF
V gene: TRBV19; clone size: NA; CDR3 length: 18; D gene: NA; J gene: TRBJ1-2; CDR3 DNA: TGTGCCAGTAGTATAGATGGTCGGGGGGGAGCTCTCTACTATGGCTACACCTTC; CDR3 protein: CASSIDGRGGALYYGYTF